The sample holds a few counts of the clone carrying this TCR beta chain. The data originate from a study of early T cells in non-severe SARS-CoV-2 infection. There are 11 residues in the CDR3. Trimming left V 6 bases short and J 2 bases short, with 5 bases between. Germline assignment: CDR1 LGHDT and CDR2 YNNKEL (reference sequence). Individual cDNA molecules were tagged with unique molecular identifiers, the study reported. TCRdb re-derived calls from the 5' RACE reads in MiXCR, one entry per CDR3 protein. The repertoire holds about 60,000 distinct CDR3 sequences, with about 12% as singletons. The rearrangement links TRBV3-1 to TRBJ2-7; no firm D call. Material for sequencing was whole blood. This sequence was found in an adult who was a healthcare worker with PCR-confirmed SARS-CoV-2 infection or an uninfected control (not recorded which). The CDR3 DNA reads TGTGCCAGCAGAGATACCTACGAGCAGTACTTC. As protein: CASRDTYEQYF.